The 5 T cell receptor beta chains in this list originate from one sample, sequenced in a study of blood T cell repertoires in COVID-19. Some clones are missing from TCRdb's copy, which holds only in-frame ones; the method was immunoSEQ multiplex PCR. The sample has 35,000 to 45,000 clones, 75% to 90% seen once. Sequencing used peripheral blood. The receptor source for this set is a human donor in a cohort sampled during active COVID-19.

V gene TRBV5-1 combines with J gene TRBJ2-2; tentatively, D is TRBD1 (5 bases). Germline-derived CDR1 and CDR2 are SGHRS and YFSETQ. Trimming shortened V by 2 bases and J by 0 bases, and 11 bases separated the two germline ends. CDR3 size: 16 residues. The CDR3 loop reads CASSLIPGPNTGELFF. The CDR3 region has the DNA TGCGCCAGCAGCTTAATTCCAGGGCCGAACACCGGGGAGCTGTTTTTT. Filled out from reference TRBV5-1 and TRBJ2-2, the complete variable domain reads KAGVTQTPRYLIKTRGQQVTLSCSPISGHRSVSWYQQTPGQGLQFLFEYFSETQRNKGNFPGRFSGRQFSNSRSEMNVSTLELGDSALYLCASSLIPGPNTGELFFGEGSRLTVL.

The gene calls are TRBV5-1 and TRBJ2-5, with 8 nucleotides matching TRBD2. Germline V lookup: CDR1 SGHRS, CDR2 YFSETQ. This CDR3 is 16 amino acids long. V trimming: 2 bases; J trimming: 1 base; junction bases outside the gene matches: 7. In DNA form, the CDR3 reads TGCGCCAGCAGCTTACCAGCGGGGGTCAGCCAAGAGACCCAGTACTTC. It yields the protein CASSLPAGVSQETQYF.

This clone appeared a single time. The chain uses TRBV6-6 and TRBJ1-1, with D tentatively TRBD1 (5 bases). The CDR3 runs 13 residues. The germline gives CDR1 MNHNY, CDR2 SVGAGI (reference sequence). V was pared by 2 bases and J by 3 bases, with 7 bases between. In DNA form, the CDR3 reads TGTGCCAGCAGTTACCAAGGGGACACTGAAGCTTTCTTT. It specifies CASSYQGDTEAFF.

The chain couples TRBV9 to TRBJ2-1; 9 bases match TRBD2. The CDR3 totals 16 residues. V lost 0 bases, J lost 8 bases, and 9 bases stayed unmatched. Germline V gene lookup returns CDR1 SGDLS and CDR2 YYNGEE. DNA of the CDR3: TGTGCCAGCAGCGTAGCGATTAGCGGGGGATTCGATGAGCAGTTCTTC. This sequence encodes CASSVAISGGFDEQFF.

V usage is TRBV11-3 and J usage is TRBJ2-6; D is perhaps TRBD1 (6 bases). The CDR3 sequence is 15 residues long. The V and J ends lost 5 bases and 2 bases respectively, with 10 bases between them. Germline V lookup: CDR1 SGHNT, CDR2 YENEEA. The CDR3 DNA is TGTGCCAGCAGCCAGGGGTTGGCTGGGGCCAACGTCCTGACTTTC. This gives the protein CASSQGLAGANVLTF. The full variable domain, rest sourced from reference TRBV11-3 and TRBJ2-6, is EAGVVQSPRYKIIEKKQPVAFWCNPISGHNTLYWYLQNLGQGPELLIRYENEEAVDDSQLPKDRFSAERLKGVDSTLKIQPAELGDSAVYLCASSQGLAGANVLTFGAGSRLTVL.